This TCR beta chain was observed in a study of blood T cell repertoires in COVID-19. V was cut by 0 bases and J by 4 bases, with 10 bases left in between. CDR3 length: 15 residues. Germline loops: CDR1 LGHNA, CDR2 YSLEER. Two negative PCRs, clearance, or symptom resolution had been documented for recovered Cohort 3 donors. As originally analysed: From reference gene primer amplification, estimates of nucleated cell counts were derived. Profiling relied on immunoSEQ multiplex PCR, and the TCRdb table lists in-frame clones only, not all of them. The V and J calls and the clone size are those of that table, but D and trimming were determined from the DNA. The sample lists roughly 250,000 clones; around 88% were seen once.

Sequencing was performed on PBMCs or T cells enriched from blood (not recorded which). The sequence was obtained from a man in his forties or fifties who had recovered from COVID-19. This chain connects TRBV4-3 to TRBJ2-1; tentatively, D is TRBD1 (5 bases). CDR3 nucleotide sequence: TGCGCCAGCAGCCAAGATAGGGGAAAGTACAATGAGCAGTTCTTC. It yields the protein CASSQDRGKYNEQFF.